This T cell receptor (beta chain) comes out of a study of blood T cells in healthy people across ages. Regarding this clonotype: At one boundary the junction diverges from the germline segment, which might be a read error.

Combining a sample-barcoded 5' primer with a J-beta primer mix, a second PCR ran for roughly 7 to 12 cycles. MiXCR, applied by TCRdb to the 5' RACE reads, yields one record per CDR3 protein. The repertoire holds about 1 million distinct CDR3 sequences, 20% to 25% seen once, with about 0.69% in the top ten. The CDR3 spans 17 residues. Germline CDR1 and CDR2: SQVTM and ANQGSEA. These data were also reused for a study on T cells of mothers and their children.

The TCR comes from a girl aged 2 to 10 in good health. The sequenced sample was blood. The chain couples TRBV29-1 to TRBJ2-1; possible D gene TRBD2, 5 bases. CDR3 sequence: CSVDRETTESSYSEQFF. CDR3 bases: TGCAGCGTTGATAGGGAGACTACCGAGAGCTCCTACAGTGAGCAGTTCTTC.